Presented here are 8 T cell receptor beta chains from one specimen sequenced in a study of vaccination effects on CD4 cells after COVID-19. Repertoires were generated with immunoSEQ multiplex PCR, while TCRdb's copy carries only in-frame clones and drops some. The data contain 30,000 to 40,000 clones, roughly 73% of them singletons. Ahead of sequencing, the ViraFEST assay grew antigen-specific CD4+ T cells using viral peptide pools. Following culture for roughly 10 days, CD4+ T cells were isolated. Nucleocapsid antibodies were negative in the vaccine recipients, who had never had SARS-CoV-2 infection. Their antigens remain unidentified. The sequences come from CD4+ T cells from PBMCs cultured with HCoV-OC43 spike peptides, collected before COVID-19 vaccination. Stated subset: HCoV-OC43 spike overlapping peptide pool stimulation. These receptors were collected from a human donor who received a COVID-19 vaccine.

This chain links TRBV19 with TRBJ1-4; D is undetermined. The CDR3 has 12 residues. Per germline, CDR1 LNHDA and CDR2 SQIVND (reference sequence). The DNA of the CDR3 is TGTGGATCGACACCAACTAATGAAAAACTGTTTTTT. It is translated as CGSTPTNEKLFF.

The genes are TRBV2 and TRBJ2-3; D uncertain. The CDR3 has 15 residues. Germline CDR1 SNHLY, CDR2 FYNNEI. The ends were cut back, 5 bases at V and 2 bases at J, with 14 bases in the middle. The CDR3 is CASSPRILATDTQYF. Written as DNA, the CDR3 is TGTGCCAGCAGTCCAAGAATACTTGCCACAGATACGCAGTATTTT.

This rearrangement joins TRBV3-1 (or the pseudogene TRBV3-2) to TRBJ1-1; D ambiguous. The CDR3 has 12 residues. With 3 bases removed from V and 5 bases from J, the gap between germline ends came to 7 bases. CDR1 and CDR2 from the germline V gene are LGHDT and YNNKEL (reference sequence). CDR3 amino acids: CASSQVGTEAFF. The CDR3 nucleotides read TGTGCCAGCAGCCAGGTGGGAACTGAAGCTTTCTTT.

The gene calls are TRBV2 and TRBJ2-2; 7 nucleotides align to TRBD1. The CDR3 is 15 amino acids. Looked up from germline, CDR1 is SNHLY and CDR2 is FYNNEI. V lost 6 bases to trimming and J lost 8 bases; unmatched junction nucleotides: 12. The CDR3 bases are TGTGCCAGCAGGGCGGACAGGTTTCCTGCGGGGGAGCTGTTTTTT. It encodes CASRADRFPAGELFF.

CDR3 nucleotide sequence: TGTGCCAGCAGCACCGTAGGGAGCACTGAAGCTTTCTTT. Translating it yields CASSTVGSTEAFF. This chain uses TRBV7-2 with TRBJ1-1; D is undetermined. Trimming removed 5 bases at V and 4 bases at J, with 11 bases between. Germline V gene lookup returns CDR1 SGHTA and CDR2 FQGNSA. This CDR3 has 13 amino acids.

This rearrangement joins TRBV12-3 or TRBV12-4 to TRBJ2-7, with a tentative D call TRBD2 (7 bases). CDR3 size: 13 residues. The V gene lost 7 bases and the J gene lost 6 bases, with 16 bases spanning the gap. The CDR3: CASTLGGAGEQYF. The DNA for the CDR3 is TGTGCCAGCACTCTGGGGGGGGCAGGCGAGCAGTACTTC.

V gene TRBV18 combines with J gene TRBJ1-5; D unclear. Germline V gene data show CDR1 as KGHSH and CDR2 as LQKENI. This CDR3 is built from 15 residues. Trimming took off 4 bases at V and 3 bases at J, with 13 bases between the two ends. In nucleotides, the CDR3 is TGTGCCAGCTCACGAGTGGACGGAACCAATCAGCCCCAGCATTTT. Protein sequence: CASSRVDGTNQPQHF.

The chain uses TRBV7-2 and TRBJ1-3; D not certain. The V end was cut by 4 bases, the J end by 0 bases, with 16 bases between. CDR1 and CDR2 (germline): SGHTA, FQGNSA. The length of the CDR3 is 17 residues. The CDR3: CASSSSGMIFSGNTIYF. The CDR3 DNA sequence: TGTGCCAGCAGCTCGTCCGGGATGATATTCTCTGGAAACACCATATATTTT.